This paragraph covers one T cell receptor beta chain sequence. The data belong to a study of blood T cell repertoires in COVID-19. In the study overall: Whether acute or convalescent, the COVID-19 samples came from the United States, Italy and Spain. Sample material is recorded as cDNA or gDNA derived from T cells, B-cell-depleted T cells, or PBMCs.

In the study's own analysis: Estimates of nucleated cell counts were drawn from the amplification of reference gene primers. Generated by immunoSEQ multiplex PCR, the TCRdb table keeps only in-frame clones and is missing some. Clonal size and the V and J genes are those of that table, whereas D and trimming came from the DNA. The sample consists of about 140,000 clones, over 65% of them appearing once. Germline V gives CDR1 MNHEY, CDR2 SVGAGI. This CDR3 contains 15 residues. The V and J ends lost 6 bases and 4 bases, in that order; junction bases with no gene match: 7. The material sequenced was peripheral blood. The chain carries TRBV6-5 and TRBJ1-4; 8 bases map to TRBD1. This sequence originates from a woman older than 75 with active or convalescent COVID-19. CDR3 protein: CASRSTGGGNEKLFF. The CDR3 coding sequence is TGTGCCAGCAGATCCACAGGGGGTGGTAATGAAAAACTGTTTTTT.